By share, the clone carrying this T cell receptor beta chain ranks as medium-sized (0.01 to 0.1%). Its specificity is not known. Sequenced by immunoSEQ multiplex PCR; TCRdb stores in-frame clones only, minus some. The sample gives roughly 25,000 clones, more than 75% of which show up once; 5% to 6.5% is in the top ten. These data belong to a study of T cells in localized non-small cell lung cancer. The junction had 18 bases not matched to a gene; V was cut back by 0 bases and J by 5 bases. The CDR3 runs 20 residues. CDR1 MRHNA and CDR2 SNTAGT come from the germline V gene. Findings and limits, study-wide: Density of T cells in blood, when higher, went with longer overall survival. Uninvolved adjacent lung showed the highest T cell clonality, exceeding tumor. Without multi-region sequencing, intratumor heterogeneity could not be excluded. The appearance of a median approximately 57 of the top 100 tumor clones was seen in adjacent lung.

The sample was peripheral blood, taken before any cancer treatment. The TCR sequence derives from a male donor at least 60 years old with stage II squamous cell lung carcinoma. This sequence joins TRBV6-4 and TRBJ2-3; 9 bases line up with TRBD2. CDR3 sequence reads: CASSDSAGGPSNGRKDTQYF. The CDR3 DNA is TGTGCCAGCAGTGACTCGGCGGGAGGGCCTTCCAACGGCCGCAAAGATACGCAGTATTTT.